This T cell receptor beta chain was identified during a study of blood T cell repertoires in COVID-19. For the study at large: Collection of acute and convalescent COVID-19 samples took place in the United States, Italy and Spain.

The CDR3 has 15 residues. The germline V gene has CDR1 SGHNT and CDR2 YYREEE (reference sequence). Trimming pared 4 bases from V and 5 bases from J, leaving 18 bases between. Cohort assignment relied on participant-reported clinical history. This clone was seen once. In the original processing: Quantification of nucleated cells was approximated via reference gene primer amplification. The method was immunoSEQ multiplex PCR; TCRdb's version includes in-frame clones alone and lacks a portion of them. V and J calls and clone size are copied from that table; D and trimming were computed from the DNA. The table shows 210,000 or so clones, with around 84% occurring only once.

This TCR derives from a man aged 30-40 years with acute COVID-19. The V gene is TRBV5-4, the J gene TRBJ2-5; D may be TRBD2 (6 bases). Sequenced: PBMCs or T cells enriched from blood (not recorded which). The CDR3 protein is CASSELLAGSETQYF. In nucleotides, the CDR3 is TGTGCCAGCAGCGAGCTACTAGCAGGCTCGGAGACCCAGTACTTC.